This T cell receptor (beta chain) was recovered during a study of T cells in Graves' hyperthyroidism and ophthalmopathy. The overall study: Peripheral blood collection took place at initial diagnosis, before any treatment.

Those patients with uncontrolled infection, other autoimmune disease, pregnancy or lactation were excluded. Fresh peripheral blood, around 10 ml, yielded the PBMCs. Authors of the study amplified TCR beta CDR3 regions from RNA transcripts. The TCR CDR3 first-round RT-PCR relied on the HTBI primer set. TCRdb analysed the multiplex PCR reads with MiXCR anew, one entry per CDR3 protein. The sample lists hundreds of thousands of distinct CDR3 sequences, 13% to 15% occurring once. CDR3 length equals 15 residues. The V end lost 0 bases, the J end lost 1 base, and 10 bases lay between the germline ends. CDR1 SGHDT and CDR2 YYEEEE come from the germline V gene.

The TCR comes from an older woman with Graves' ophthalmopathy. The chain joins TRBV5-6 to TRBJ2-5; D is unclear. The sample consisted of blood. The CDR3 sequence is CASSLVGQTQETQYF. CDR3 sequence (DNA): TGTGCCAGCAGCTTGGTCGGGCAGACCCAAGAGACCCAGTACTTC. Full variable domain (outside the CDR3, taken from reference TRBV5-6 and TRBJ2-5): DAGVTQSPTHLIKTRGQQVTLRCSPKSGHDTVSWYQQALGQGPQFIFQYYEEEERQRGNFPDRFSGHQFPNYSSELNVNALLLGDSALYLCASSLVGQTQETQYFGPGTRLLVL.